The clone carrying this T cell receptor beta chain has at least ten counts. Its cognate antigen is unknown. In TCRdb, the reads were re-called with MiXCR into one record per CDR3 protein. The sample has approximately 500,000 distinct CDR3 sequences, 15% to 20% seen once. The data were taken from a study of T cell repertoires in cytomegalovirus infection. Looking at the study overall: Public TCR beta signature analysis indicated the presence of both CMV infection and matching HLA type. Regarding the study as a whole: Pooled public TCR beta family frequency picked out CMV carriers with the relevant HLA. Ex vivo responses were dominated by HLA-C-restricted CMV-specific TCR beta clonotypes.

After removal of 1 base from V and 5 bases from J, the junction contained 4 bases not matched to a gene. There are 14 residues in the CDR3. Per the germline V gene, CDR1 is SGHTA and CDR2 is FQGNSA. This chain connects TRBV7-2 to TRBJ2-7, with TRBD2 matching over 8 bases. The clonotype originates from a human donor in good health (CMV status not recorded). Some clones in this sample may be carry-over from other donors' samples. The sample consisted of CD8+ T cells from PBMCs. The CDR3 spells CASSLGGRHHEQYF. CDR3 DNA sequence: TGTGCCAGCAGCTTAGGCGGGAGGCACCACGAGCAGTACTTC.